Each of the 23 T cell receptor beta chains below was sequenced from the same sample in a study of T cell responses to AZD1222 COVID-19 vaccine. Method: immunoSEQ multiplex PCR; TCRdb's copy keeps in-frame clones and lacks some. The table lists 100,000 to 120,000 clones, 85% to 90% of them singletons. The sample consisted of peripheral blood, taken 28 days after the second AZD1222 dose. Every receptor here comes from an adult who received the AZD1222 COVID-19 vaccine.

The chain links TRBV6-1 to TRBJ2-5; 7 nucleotides match TRBD2. In germline, CDR1 is MNHNS, CDR2 SASEGT. The CDR3 is 15 amino acids. The V gene end was trimmed by 1 base and the J gene end by 1 base; junction bases not matched to a gene: 3. The CDR3 bases are TGTGCCAGCAGTGAAGACGGGAGGATCCAAGAGACCCAGTACTTC. This gives the protein CASSEDGRIQETQYF.

V usage is TRBV4-2 and J usage is TRBJ2-3; D is possibly TRBD2 (6 bases). The V gene lost 4 bases and the J gene lost 7 bases, with 18 bases spanning the gap. Germline V lookup: CDR1 LGHNA, CDR2 YNFKEQ. This CDR3 contains 15 residues. The CDR3 loop reads CASSRGEDFRNTQYF. The CDR3 DNA is TGTGCCAGCAGCCGGGGGGAGGATTTCAGAAATACGCAGTATTTT.

The chain couples TRBV7-8 to TRBJ2-1; possible D gene TRBD2, 6 bases. The V end lost 2 bases, the J end lost 10 bases, and 12 bases lay between the germline ends. The CDR3 has 13 amino acids. Germline V gene sequence: CDR1 SGHVS, CDR2 FQNEAQ. This CDR3 reads CASSLSLAAEQFF. CDR3 sequence (DNA): TGTGCCAGCAGCTTAAGCTTAGCGGCCGAGCAGTTCTTC.

The rearrangement joins TRBV4-3 to TRBJ2-3, with 11 bases fitting TRBD2. The CDR3 has 21 residues. V lost 3 bases to trimming and J lost 2 bases; unmatched junction nucleotides: 19. Germline CDR1 and CDR2: LGHNA and YSLEER. CDR3 bases: TGCGCCAGCAGCCAGGGCCCGGGACTAGCGGATAGGGAGGGTAACACAGATACGCAGTATTTT. This encodes CASSQGPGLADREGNTDTQYF.

The V and J genes are TRBV9 and TRBJ2-1; tentatively, D is TRBD2 (6 bases). V lost 5 bases and J 0 bases, leaving 12 bases between the germline ends. CDR3 length: 15 amino acids. CDR1 and CDR2 (germline): SGDLS, YYNGEE. The chain's CDR3 is CASSADGSSYNEQFF. The DNA of the CDR3 is TGTGCCAGCAGTGCCGACGGGAGCTCCTACAATGAGCAGTTCTTC.

The chain is built from TRBV6-1 and TRBJ2-3; 10 nucleotides align to TRBD2. J lost 2 bases, V lost 1 base, and 15 bases had no gene match. This CDR3 is 20 amino acids long. The germline CDR1 and CDR2 sequences are MNHNS and SASEGT. CDR3 region: CASSEDDWASGSPYTDTQYF. CDR3 nucleotides: TGTGCCAGCAGTGAAGATGATTGGGCTAGCGGGAGCCCATACACAGATACGCAGTATTTT.

The chain uses TRBV27 and TRBJ2-2; D is possibly TRBD1 or TRBD2 (5 bases each). This CDR3 region has 15 residues. Per germline, CDR1 MNHEY and CDR2 SMNVEV (reference sequence). V was pared by 8 bases and J by 5 bases, with 18 bases between. This chain's CDR3 is CASGRDGSGTGELFF. CDR3 sequence (DNA): TGTGCCAGCGGAAGGGACGGCTCGGGGACCGGGGAGCTGTTTTTT.

This clone has only one observation. CDR3 DNA: TGTGCCAGCAGTGAAGACGCCTTACTAGCGGGAGCCTACAATGAGCAGTTCTTC. As protein: CASSEDALLAGAYNEQFF. The chain couples TRBV6-1 to TRBJ2-1, with TRBD2 matching 11 bases. The CDR3 contains 18 residues. V was pared by 1 base and J by 2 bases, with 7 bases of the junction left unmatched. Germline V gene sequence: CDR1 MNHNS, CDR2 SASEGT.

The chain has TRBV9 and TRBJ2-7; D ambiguous. Trimming stripped 2 bases from V and 0 bases from J, with 6 bases between. CDR3 length: 13 amino acids. Germline V CDR1 and CDR2: SGDLS, YYNGEE. The CDR3 region has the DNA TGTGCCAGCAGCGTCGGAAACTCCTACGAGCAGTACTTC. It codes for CASSVGNSYEQYF.

V and J are TRBV27 and TRBJ2-3; D gene ambiguous. The CDR3 sequence is 15 residues long. Germline CDR1 and CDR2: MNHEY and SMNVEV (reference sequence). The ends were cut back, 0 bases at V and 0 bases at J, with 7 bases in the middle. The DNA of the CDR3 is TGTGCCAGCAGTTTATCGGGGAAGAGCACAGATACGCAGTATTTT. This sequence encodes CASSLSGKSTDTQYF.

This chain connects TRBV11-2 to TRBJ2-7, with 10 nucleotides matching TRBD2. The V gene's germline CDR1 is SGHAT and CDR2 FQNNGV. With V trimmed by 3 bases and J by 7 bases, 15 bases remained unmatched. The CDR3 consists of 17 residues. DNA for the CDR3: TGTGCCAGCAGCTTGAACATAGACGGACTAGCGGCTCAGGAGCAGTACTTC. Translating gives CASSLNIDGLAAQEQYF. Based on the CDR3 plus reference TRBV11-2 and TRBJ2-7, the full variable domain is EAGVAQSPRYKIIEKRQSVAFWCNPISGHATLYWYQQILGQGPKLLIQFQNNGVVDDSQLPKDRFSAERLKGVDSTLKIQPAKLEDSAVYLCASSLNIDGLAAQEQYFGPGTRLTVT.

The chain is built from TRBV24-1 and TRBJ1-1; 8 bases fit TRBD1. V lost 9 bases to trimming and J lost 4 bases; unmatched junction nucleotides: 9. CDR3 size: 14 residues. Germline V gene lookup returns CDR1 KGHDR and CDR2 SFDVKD. CDR3 protein: CATVRQGIGTEAFF. CDR3 bases: TGTGCCACCGTCCGACAGGGGATCGGCACTGAAGCTTTCTTT.

The chain employs TRBV19 and TRBJ2-5; either TRBD1 or TRBD2 may supply D (6 bases each). CDR1 is LNHDA and CDR2 is SQIVND in the germline V gene (reference sequence). The CDR3 covers 14 residues. V lost 6 bases to trimming and J lost 5 bases, with 16 bases between them. CDR3 residues: CASRKGGQRETQYF. CDR3 coding DNA: TGTGCCAGTAGAAAGGGGGGCCAGCGGGAGACCCAGTACTTC. Supplemented by reference TRBV19 and TRBJ2-5, the full variable domain reads DGGITQSPKYLFRKEGQNVTLSCEQNLNHDAMYWYRQDPGQGLRLIYYSQIVNDFQKGDIAEGYSVSREKKESFPLTVTSAQKNPTAFYLCASRKGGQRETQYFGPGTRLLVL.

This chain connects TRBV6-5 to TRBJ1-4; TRBD1 aligns across 11 bases. The CDR3 totals 13 residues. V trimming: 6 bases; J trimming: 15 bases; junction bases outside the gene matches: 9. Per the germline V gene, CDR1 is MNHEY and CDR2 is SVGAGI. The CDR3 nucleotides are TGTGCCAGCAGAGCGGACAGGGGGCTGTGGTTGTTTTTT. Residues: CASRADRGLWLFF.

The chain joins TRBV5-1 to TRBJ1-2; 8 positions agree with TRBD1. J was trimmed by 7 bases and V by 4 bases; bases with no gene match: 9. The CDR3 spans 14 residues. CDR1 is SGHRS, CDR2 YFSETQ, per germline. The CDR3 here is CASSLDRAGFGYTF. The DNA for the CDR3 is TGCGCCAGCAGCCTGGACAGGGCGGGCTTTGGCTACACCTTC.

The chain carries TRBV3-1 (or the pseudogene TRBV3-2) and TRBJ2-2, with D perhaps being TRBD1 or TRBD2 (5 bases each). This CDR3 comprises 15 residues. Germline CDR1 and CDR2: LGHDT and YNNKEL (reference sequence). The V end lost 4 bases, the J end lost 5 bases, and 14 bases lay between the germline ends. This CDR3 reads CASSPERGATGELFF. DNA of the CDR3: TGTGCCAGCAGCCCCGAGAGAGGGGCGACCGGGGAGCTGTTTTTT.

The chain uses TRBV28 and TRBJ2-7, with D tentatively TRBD1 (6 bases). The germline gives CDR1 MDHEN, CDR2 SYDVKM. There are 15 residues in the CDR3. Trimming removed 1 base from V and 3 bases from J, with 13 bases in between. The CDR3 DNA is TGTGCCAGCAGTTTATCCGACAGGAGGAACTACGAGCAGTACTTC. Encoded protein: CASSLSDRRNYEQYF.

The V call is TRBV7-2, the J call TRBJ2-2; 7 bases are a match to TRBD1. This CDR3 contains 15 residues. CDR1 is SGHTA, CDR2 FQGNSA, per germline. Germline trimming cut 5 bases from V and 1 base from J; bases unmatched to any gene: 4. As DNA, the CDR3 is TGTGCCAGCAGCGCGAACAGGGGGAACACCGGGGAGCTGTTTTTT. This gives the protein CASSANRGNTGELFF. Combining the CDR3 with reference TRBV7-2 and TRBJ2-2 gives the whole variable domain GAGVSQSPSNKVTEKGKDVELRCDPISGHTALYWYRQSLGQGLEFLIYFQGNSAPDKSGLPSDRFSAERTGGSVSTLTIQRTQQEDSAVYLCASSANRGNTGELFFGEGSRLTVL.

The rearrangement links TRBV28 to TRBJ1-5; D not resolved. V was trimmed by 2 bases and J by 1 base, leaving 6 bases between them. The germline gives CDR1 MDHEN, CDR2 SYDVKM. The CDR3 loop spans 14 amino acids. The CDR3 spells CASSLAGSNQPQHF. CDR3 nucleotides: TGTGCCAGCAGTTTAGCGGGAAGCAATCAGCCCCAGCATTTT.

The V and J genes are TRBV29-1 and TRBJ1-1; TRBD1 matches 10 bases. V dropped 0 bases and J dropped 11; count of bases not matched to a gene: 12. Germline CDR1 reads SQVTM; CDR2 reads ANQGSEA. The CDR3 has 15 amino acids. CDR3 residues: CSVEDHQTGGAGAFF. Here the CDR3 DNA reads TGCAGCGTTGAAGACCACCAGACAGGGGGCGCCGGGGCTTTCTTT.

The sample holds a few counts of this clone. The J gene is TRBJ2-1, the V gene TRBV10-3; D gene unclear. CDR3 length: 14 amino acids. V was shortened by 0 bases and J by 15 bases, with 18 bases between the two germline ends. Germline V gene sequence: CDR1 ENHRY, CDR2 SYGVKD. The CDR3 DNA follows: TGTGCCATCAGTGAGTCCGATACCGGGCGACCCAGGTTCTTC. The encoded protein is CAISESDTGRPRFF.

Here the CDR3 DNA reads TGTGCCAGCAGCTTGGTCGGGACAGGGGCTCTCGAGCAGTACTTC. This sequence encodes CASSLVGTGALEQYF. The V gene is TRBV5-5, the J gene TRBJ2-7; TRBD1 matches 10 bases. The V gene end was trimmed by 0 bases and the J gene end by 6 bases; junction bases not matched to a gene: 6. The CDR3 covers 15 residues. From germline, CDR1 is SGHKS and CDR2 YYEKEE (reference sequence).

V usage is TRBV28 and J usage is TRBJ2-7; D might be TRBD2 (5 bases). Germline V lookup: CDR1 MDHEN, CDR2 SYDVKM. The CDR3 runs to 13 residues. The V gene lost 8 bases and the J gene lost 5 bases, with 16 bases spanning the gap. CDR3 sequence (DNA): TGTGCCAGCGGACTCTCCCAGGACCACGAGCAGTACTTC. It encodes CASGLSQDHEQYF.